This TCR beta chain was captured in a study of cytomegalovirus exposure and HLA in healthy donors. Study-wide background: Unique TCR beta sequences numbering some 120 million came from around 180 million T cells in an earlier analysis.

With regard to this clone: What it binds is unknown.

The CDR3 consists of 16 residues. The germline CDR1 and CDR2 sequences are SGDLS and YYNGEE. Unmatched junction bases numbered 4, after V lost 1 base and J lost 1 base. General observations from the study: Solely CMV serostatus was available to characterize immune exposure.

The study ran its PCR with 60 Vbeta and 13 Jbeta primers. Only in-frame clones appear in the TCRdb table, and some are missing; sequencing was by immunoSEQ multiplex PCR. The table records around 110,000 clones, about 79% of them present only once. The chain recombines TRBV9 with TRBJ2-3; TRBD2 matches at 9 bases. Sequencing used PBMCs. This sequence originates from a man aged 25-40 years in good health and CMV-seropositive. The CDR3 spells CASSVWVAGGTDTQYF. The CDR3 DNA reads TGTGCCAGCAGCGTATGGGTAGCGGGGGGCACAGATACGCAGTATTTT.